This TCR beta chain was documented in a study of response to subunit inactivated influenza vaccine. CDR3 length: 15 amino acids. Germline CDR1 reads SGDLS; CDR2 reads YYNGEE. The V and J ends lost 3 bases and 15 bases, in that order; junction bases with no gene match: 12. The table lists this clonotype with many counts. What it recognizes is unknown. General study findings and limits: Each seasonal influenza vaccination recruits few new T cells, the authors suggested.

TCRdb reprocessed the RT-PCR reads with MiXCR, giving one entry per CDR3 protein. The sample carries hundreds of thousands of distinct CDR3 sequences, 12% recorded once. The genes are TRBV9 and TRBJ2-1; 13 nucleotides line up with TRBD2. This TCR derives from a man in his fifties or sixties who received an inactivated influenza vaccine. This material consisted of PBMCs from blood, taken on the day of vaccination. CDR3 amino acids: CASSAGGLAGASLFF. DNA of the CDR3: TGTGCCAGCAGCGCAGGAGGACTAGCGGGAGCGAGTCTGTTCTTC.